This is a list of T cell receptor beta chains from one sample in a study of siplizumab effects on memory and regulatory T cells. Assay used: immunoSEQ multiplex PCR; TCRdb lists only in-frame clones, some missing. This table has roughly 100,000 clones, roughly 93% appearing once. Sequenced sample: Tregs sorted from blood. These receptors were obtained from a human donor in good health. Both conserved end residues are part of each CDR3. Fields, in order: V gene, clone size, D gene, J gene, CDR3 DNA, CDR3 protein. A D gene is named only where the DNA matches it firmly. Clone size, where shown, is once, few, many, or a class for clones that have expanded.

TRBV19	.	.	TRBJ1-2	TGTGCCACCAACCGCATTCCCTATGGCTACACCTTC	CATNRIPYGYTF
TRBV5-4	.	.	TRBJ1-1	TGTGCCAGCAGTCCGGGGGGTAAAGGGACTGAAGCTTTCTTT	CASSPGGKGTEAFF
TRBV9	.	TRBD1	TRBJ1-4	TGTGCCAGCAGCGCCCCCGGGACAGGAGATGAAAAACTGTTTTTT	CASSAPGTGDEKLFF
TRBV7-9	once	.	TRBJ2-7	TGTGCCAGCAGCTTGGATAATTGGAACGAGCAGTACTTC	CASSLDNWNEQYF
TRBV15	.	.	TRBJ1-1	TGTGCCACCAGCAGAGTGGCAGGGATTGGGAACACTGAAGCTTTCTTT	CATSRVAGIGNTEAFF
TRBV6-4	.	.	TRBJ1-2	TGTGCCAGCAGTCCGGGACATAACTATGGCTACACCTTC	CASSPGHNYGYTF
TRBV11-3	few	.	TRBJ2-3	TGTGCCAGCAGCTCCTACTCCGGGACAGATACGCAGTATTTT	CASSSYSGTDTQYF
TRBV2	.	.	TRBJ2-2	TGTGCCAGCAGGGGGGTGGGCTTCGCCGGGGAGCTGTTTTTT	CASRGVGFAGELFF
TRBV11-2	once	TRBD1	TRBJ2-5	TGTGCCAGCAGCGCGTCGACAGGGCTTCAAGAGACCCAGTACTTC	CASSASTGLQETQYF
TRBV5-1	.	.	TRBJ2-2	TGCGCCAGCAGCATCGGACGGGCCGGGGAGCTGTTTTTT	CASSIGRAGELFF
TRBV20-1	.	.	TRBJ1-5	TGCAGTGCCCGACGGAATCAGCCCCAGCATTTT	CSARRNQPQHF
TRBV7-3	.	TRBD1	TRBJ1-6	TGTGCCAGCAGCTTAAGTGGTGCAGGGGGCGCGACCCACTTT	CASSLSGAGGATHF
TRBV5-1	.	.	TRBJ2-2	TGCGCCAGCAGCTATGGACGGGGGCGAAGCACCGGGGAGCTGTTTTTT	CASSYGRGRSTGELFF
TRBV5-4	.	.	TRBJ2-1	TGTGCCAGCAGTTTTTTCCAGGGATTAAACGTCTTC	CASSFFQGLNVF
TRBV7-2	.	.	TRBJ2-7	TGTGCCAGCAGCTTAGGAGGAGTAGTCGAGCAGTACTTC	CASSLGGVVEQYF
TRBV18	.	.	TRBJ1-1	TGTGCCAGCTCACCAACCGACACCTCAATCACCGGAGCTTTCTTT	CASSPTDTSITGAFF
TRBV6-6	.	.	TRBJ1-1	TGTGCCAGCAGTTACCAGGTGGGGTGGGGGGTCACTGAAGCTTTCTTT	CASSYQVGWGVTEAFF
TRBV5-1	.	TRBD2	TRBJ2-2	TGCGCCAGCAGCCCGGTTCTCGGGGGGATCAATTCCGCCGGGGAGCTGTTTTTT	CASSPVLGGINSAGELFF
TRBV5-1	.	.	TRBJ2-1	TGCGCCAGCAGCCGAATCATGAACAATGAGCAGTTCTTC	CASSRIMNNEQFF
TRBV6-5	.	TRBD2	TRBJ2-2	TGTGCCAGCAGCCTCAGGACTAGCCCCACCGGGGAGCTGTTTTTT	CASSLRTSPTGELFF
TRBV25-1	.	TRBD2	TRBJ2-1	TGTGCCAGCAGTGAATTCGGACTAGCGGGAGCCCGGCAGTTCTTC	CASSEFGLAGARQFF
TRBV5-1	.	.	TRBJ1-2	TGCGCCAGCAGCTTGGACGTGGGAGGCTACACCTTC	CASSLDVGGYTF
TRBV6-5	.	TRBD2	TRBJ2-1	TGTGCCAGCAGTTACCTGGGACTAGCGGGAGCCGATGAGCAGTTCTTC	CASSYLGLAGADEQFF
TRBV14	.	TRBD1	TRBJ2-7	TGTGCCAGCAGCCGGCGTGGGACAGGGCTTAGCGAGCAGTACTTC	CASSRRGTGLSEQYF
TRBV29-1	.	.	TRBJ1-6	TGCAGCGGCCCGCCTCGGTCTGTGGAGGCCCTCCACTTT	CSGPPRSVEALHF
TRBV19	once	TRBD1	TRBJ1-1	TGTGCCAGTACCGTACACCGGGACAGGGGAATGAACACTGAAGCTTTCTTT	CASTVHRDRGMNTEAFF
TRBV12-5	.	.	TRBJ2-1	TGTGCTAGTGGTTTGGTACTAACGCAACATACCTACAATGAGCAGTTCTTC	CASGLVLTQHTYNEQFF
TRBV4-1	.	.	TRBJ1-1	TGCGCCAGCAGCCAAGATAGGTGGAAGACAGTCGGAGACACTGAAGCTTTCTTT	CASSQDRWKTVGDTEAFF
TRBV4-1	.	.	TRBJ2-3	TGCGCCAGCAGCCAAGATGAGCTAGGAAGCACAGATACGCAGTATTTT	CASSQDELGSTDTQYF
TRBV7-9	.	.	TRBJ1-1	TGTGCCAGCAGCTTTAGTCCAGGGGCCACTGAAGCTTTCTTT	CASSFSPGATEAFF
TRBV29-1	.	.	TRBJ2-2	TGCAGCGTCGACGCCCAGAACACCGGGGAGCTGTTTTTT	CSVDAQNTGELFF
TRBV11-3	once	.	TRBJ2-2	TGTGCCAGCAGCTTACGCGGGAACACCGGGGAGCTGTTTTTT	CASSLRGNTGELFF
TRBV19	once	.	TRBJ1-1	TGTGCCAGTAGTATGACTCGAACTGAAGCTTTCTTT	CASSMTRTEAFF